Presented here are 8 T cell receptor beta chains from one specimen sequenced in a study of identifying expanded T cells in peripheral blood. Sequencing was performed with immunoSEQ multiplex PCR; in TCRdb, only in-frame clones are kept and a portion is missing. Of approximately 58,000 clones listed, roughly 90% are singletons. The sample taken for sequencing was blood. The receptor set was obtained from a person between 18 and 75 years old in good health.

The chain recombines TRBV2 with TRBJ2-7; no firm D call. Trimming stripped 3 bases from V and 4 bases from J, with 7 bases between. CDR3 size: 12 residues. The germline gives CDR1 SNHLY, CDR2 FYNNEI. The CDR3 region has the DNA TGTGCCAGCAGTGACAGAGTTTACGAGCAGTACTTC. Translating it yields CASSDRVYEQYF.

The rearrangement links TRBV7-9 to TRBJ1-5; TRBD1 is a possible D gene (5 bases). Trimming removed 3 bases at V and 0 bases at J, with 9 bases between. There are 15 residues in the CDR3. Germline V gene data show CDR1 as SEHNR and CDR2 as FQNEAQ (reference sequence). CDR3 sequence reads: CASSFGGDSNQPQHF. CDR3 nucleotide sequence: TGTGCCAGCAGCTTCGGGGGGGATAGCAATCAGCCCCAGCATTTT.

J is TRBJ1-6 and V is TRBV5-4, with D possibly being TRBD1 (5 bases). The length of the CDR3 is 15 residues. Trimming stripped 5 bases from V and 6 bases from J, with 15 bases between. Per germline, CDR1 SGHNT and CDR2 YYREEE (reference sequence). CDR3 sequence (DNA): TGTGCCAGCAGGGAGGGCGGGGCCTTTAATTCACCCCTCCACTTT. This sequence encodes CASREGGAFNSPLHF.

This chain joins TRBV11-2 and TRBJ2-7; no definite D call. Germline lookup yields CDR1 SGHAT and CDR2 FQNNGV. Trimming cost V 5 bases and J 6 bases, with 20 bases left between them. This CDR3 is built from 15 residues. The CDR3 DNA is TGTGCCAGCAGCCCCCAGCCCATAGACGGCGGCGAGCAGTACTTC. Its protein is CASSPQPIDGGEQYF.

The chain combines TRBV29-1 with TRBJ1-2; 7 bases align to TRBD1. The V segment lost 6 bases and the J segment 7 bases; nucleotides outside the gene matches: 8. Germline V lookup: CDR1 SQVTM, CDR2 ANQGSEA. The length of the CDR3 is 12 residues. DNA for the CDR3: TGCAGCGTAGCCGGGACAGTCGCTGGCTACACCTTC. Translation: CSVAGTVAGYTF.

The rearrangement links TRBV5-1 to TRBJ1-1; TRBD1 aligns across 7 bases. The CDR3 totals 13 residues. After removal of 0 bases from V and 12 bases from J, the junction contained 8 bases not matched to a gene. Germline CDR1 is SGHRS and CDR2 is YFSETQ. CDR3 nucleotides: TGCGCCAGCAGCTTGGTCGAGGACAGGCCATCTTTCTTT. It translates to CASSLVEDRPSFF.

The CDR3 coding sequence is TGTGCCAGCAGCTTCCTGAACAGGGGAGGTACTGAAGCTTTCTTT. Residues: CASSFLNRGGTEAFF. V usage is TRBV14 and J usage is TRBJ1-1; 7 bases agree with TRBD1. After removal of 5 bases from V and 5 bases from J, the junction contained 11 bases not matched to a gene. Germline loops: CDR1 SGHDN, CDR2 FVKESK. CDR3 length: 15 amino acids.

The gene calls are TRBV25-1 and TRBJ2-7; TRBD2 might be the D (6 bases). V dropped 1 base and J dropped 6 bases, with 10 bases sitting between them. Germline lookup yields CDR1 MGHDK and CDR2 SYGVNS. CDR3 length: 13 amino acids. CDR3 nucleotides: TGTGCCAGCAGTGAATGGGCTAGCGCCGAGCAGTACTTC. Translating it yields CASSEWASAEQYF.